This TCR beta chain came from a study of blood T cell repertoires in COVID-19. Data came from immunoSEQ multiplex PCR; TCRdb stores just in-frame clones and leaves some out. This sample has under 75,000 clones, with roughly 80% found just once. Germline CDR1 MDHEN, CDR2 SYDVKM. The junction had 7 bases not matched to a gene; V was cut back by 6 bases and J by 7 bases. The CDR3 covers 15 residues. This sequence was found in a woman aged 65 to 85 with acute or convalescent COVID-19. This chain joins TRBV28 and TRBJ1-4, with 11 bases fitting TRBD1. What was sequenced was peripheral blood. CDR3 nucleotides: TGTGCCAGCAGGGAATCCGGGACAGGGGGTGAAAAACTGTTTTTT. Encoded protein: CASRESGTGGEKLFF.